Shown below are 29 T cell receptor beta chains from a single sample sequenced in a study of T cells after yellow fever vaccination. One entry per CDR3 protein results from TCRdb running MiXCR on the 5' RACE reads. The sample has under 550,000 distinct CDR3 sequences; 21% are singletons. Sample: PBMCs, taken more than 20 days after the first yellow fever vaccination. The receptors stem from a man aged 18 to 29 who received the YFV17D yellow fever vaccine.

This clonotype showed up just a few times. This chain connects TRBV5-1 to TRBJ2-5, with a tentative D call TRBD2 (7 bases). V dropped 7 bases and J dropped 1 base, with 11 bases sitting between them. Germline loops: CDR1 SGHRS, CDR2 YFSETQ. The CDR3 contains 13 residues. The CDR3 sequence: CASGGGAQETQYF. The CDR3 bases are TGCGCCAGCGGCGGGGGCGCCCAAGAGACCCAGTACTTC.

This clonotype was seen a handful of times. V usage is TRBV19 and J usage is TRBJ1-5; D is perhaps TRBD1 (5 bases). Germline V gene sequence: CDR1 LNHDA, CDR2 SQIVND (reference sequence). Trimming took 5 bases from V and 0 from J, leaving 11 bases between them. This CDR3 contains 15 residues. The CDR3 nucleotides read TGTGCCAGTAGTTCGGGACCTCTTAGCAATCAGCCCCAGCATTTT. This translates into CASSSGPLSNQPQHF.

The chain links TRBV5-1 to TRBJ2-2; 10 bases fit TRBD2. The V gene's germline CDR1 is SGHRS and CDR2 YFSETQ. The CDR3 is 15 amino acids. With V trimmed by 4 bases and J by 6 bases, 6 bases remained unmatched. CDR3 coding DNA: TGCGCCAGCAGCGACGGGACTAGCGACGCCGGGGAGCTGTTTTTT. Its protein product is CASSDGTSDAGELFF.

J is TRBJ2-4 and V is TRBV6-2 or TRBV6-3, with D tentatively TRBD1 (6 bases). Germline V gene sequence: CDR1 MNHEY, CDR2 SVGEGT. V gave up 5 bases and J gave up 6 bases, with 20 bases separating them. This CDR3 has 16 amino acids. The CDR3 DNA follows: TGTGCCAGCAGTCTAATTCTGACCACCAGGGGAAACATTCAGTACTTC. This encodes CASSLILTTRGNIQYF.

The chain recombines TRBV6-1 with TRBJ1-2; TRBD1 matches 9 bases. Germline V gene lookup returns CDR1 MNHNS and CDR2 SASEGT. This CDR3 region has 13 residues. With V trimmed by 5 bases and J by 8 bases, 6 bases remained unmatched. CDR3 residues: CASSTDRGSGYTF. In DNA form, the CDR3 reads TGTGCCAGCAGTACGGACAGGGGCAGCGGCTACACCTTC.

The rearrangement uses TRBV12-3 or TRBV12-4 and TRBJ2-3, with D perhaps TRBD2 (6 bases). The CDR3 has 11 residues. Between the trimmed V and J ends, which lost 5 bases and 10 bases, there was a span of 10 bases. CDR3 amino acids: CASSRENPQYF. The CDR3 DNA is TGTGCCAGCAGTCGGGAGAACCCGCAGTATTTT.

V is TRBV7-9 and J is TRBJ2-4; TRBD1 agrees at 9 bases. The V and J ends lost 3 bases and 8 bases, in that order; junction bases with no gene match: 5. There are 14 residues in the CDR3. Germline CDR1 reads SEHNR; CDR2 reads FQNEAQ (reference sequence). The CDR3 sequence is CASSFGQGFDIQYF. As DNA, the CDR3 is TGTGCCAGCAGCTTCGGACAGGGGTTCGACATTCAGTACTTC.

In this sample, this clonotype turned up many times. CDR3 nucleotides: TGTGCCAGTATCAAAGGGAACACTGAAGCTTTCTTT. It specifies CASIKGNTEAFF. The chain uses TRBV19 and TRBJ1-1; the D is unclear. Trimming left V 7 bases short and J 1 base short, with 7 bases between. The length of the CDR3 is 12 residues. Germline values: CDR1 LNHDA, CDR2 SQIVND (reference sequence).

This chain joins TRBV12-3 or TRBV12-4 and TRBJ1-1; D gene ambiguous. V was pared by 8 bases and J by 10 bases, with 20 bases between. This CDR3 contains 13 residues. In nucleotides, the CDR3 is TGTGCCAGCCGTCGGACGTTTAGTATGGTAGCTTTCTTT. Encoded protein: CASRRTFSMVAFF.

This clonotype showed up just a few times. CDR3 nucleotides: TGTGCCAGCAGTTTTGGGCAGGGTAGCGAAAAACTGTTTTTT. Its protein product is CASSFGQGSEKLFF. This chain joins TRBV12-3 or TRBV12-4 and TRBJ1-4; the D gene is possibly TRBD1 (5 bases). V was pared by 3 bases and J by 8 bases, with 13 bases between. The CDR3 length is 14 residues.

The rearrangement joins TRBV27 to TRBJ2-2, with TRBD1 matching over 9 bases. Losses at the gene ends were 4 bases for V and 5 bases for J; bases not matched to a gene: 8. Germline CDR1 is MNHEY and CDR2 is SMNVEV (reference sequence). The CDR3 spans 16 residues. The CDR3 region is CASSSGKTGGTGELFF. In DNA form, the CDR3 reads TGTGCCAGCAGTTCGGGGAAGACAGGGGGTACCGGGGAGCTGTTTTTT.

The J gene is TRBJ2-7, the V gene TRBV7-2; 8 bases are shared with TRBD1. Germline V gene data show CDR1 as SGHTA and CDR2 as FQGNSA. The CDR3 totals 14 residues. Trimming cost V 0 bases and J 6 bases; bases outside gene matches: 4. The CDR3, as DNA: TGTGCCAGCAGCTTAGCCGGGACAGGCGCCGAGCAGTACTTC. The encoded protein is CASSLAGTGAEQYF.

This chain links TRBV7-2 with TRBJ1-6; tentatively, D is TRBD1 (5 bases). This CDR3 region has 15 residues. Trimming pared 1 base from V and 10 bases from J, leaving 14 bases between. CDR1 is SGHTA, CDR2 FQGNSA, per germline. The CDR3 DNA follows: TGTGCCAGCAGCTTAGGGGGTCAGGGAAGCTCACCCCTCCACTTT. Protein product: CASSLGGQGSSPLHF.

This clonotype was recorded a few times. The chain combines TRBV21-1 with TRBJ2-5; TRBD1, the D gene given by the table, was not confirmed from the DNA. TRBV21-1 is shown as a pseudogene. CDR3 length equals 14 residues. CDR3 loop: CARRVGGSQETQYF. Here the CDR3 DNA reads TGTGCCAGGAGAGTCGGGGGAAGCCAAGAGACCCAGTACTTC.

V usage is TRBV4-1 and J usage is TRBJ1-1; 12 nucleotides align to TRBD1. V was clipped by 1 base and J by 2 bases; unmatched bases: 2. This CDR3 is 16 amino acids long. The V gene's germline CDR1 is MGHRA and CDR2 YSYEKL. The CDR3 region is CASSQGGTGGNTEAFF. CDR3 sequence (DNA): TGCGCCAGCAGCCAAGGGGGGACAGGGGGCAACACTGAAGCTTTCTTT.

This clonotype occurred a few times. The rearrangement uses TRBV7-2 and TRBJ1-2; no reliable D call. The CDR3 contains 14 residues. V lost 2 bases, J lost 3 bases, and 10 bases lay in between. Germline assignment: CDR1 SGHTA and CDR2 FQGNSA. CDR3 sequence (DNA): TGTGCCAGCAGCTTATCTGGGTTGGACTATGGCTACACCTTC. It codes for CASSLSGLDYGYTF.

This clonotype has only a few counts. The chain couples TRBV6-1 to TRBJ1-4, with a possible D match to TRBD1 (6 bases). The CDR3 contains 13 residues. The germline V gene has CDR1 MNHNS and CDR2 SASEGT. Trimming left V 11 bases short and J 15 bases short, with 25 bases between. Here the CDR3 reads CACGDKGLIRMFF. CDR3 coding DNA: TGTGCCTGCGGGGACAAGGGGTTGATCAGAATGTTTTTT.

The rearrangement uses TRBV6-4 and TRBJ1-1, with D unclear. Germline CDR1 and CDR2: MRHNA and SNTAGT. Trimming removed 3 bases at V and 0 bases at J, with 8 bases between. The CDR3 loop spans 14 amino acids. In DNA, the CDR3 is TGTGCCAGCAGTGATCCCAGTCTGAACACTGAAGCTTTCTTT. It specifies CASSDPSLNTEAFF.

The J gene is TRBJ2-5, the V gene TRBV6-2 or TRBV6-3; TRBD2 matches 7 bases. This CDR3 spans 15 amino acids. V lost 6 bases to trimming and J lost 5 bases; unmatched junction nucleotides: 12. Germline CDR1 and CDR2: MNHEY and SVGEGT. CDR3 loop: CASRTGLSGMETQYF. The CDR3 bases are TGTGCCAGCAGGACGGGACTATCGGGTATGGAGACCCAGTACTTC.

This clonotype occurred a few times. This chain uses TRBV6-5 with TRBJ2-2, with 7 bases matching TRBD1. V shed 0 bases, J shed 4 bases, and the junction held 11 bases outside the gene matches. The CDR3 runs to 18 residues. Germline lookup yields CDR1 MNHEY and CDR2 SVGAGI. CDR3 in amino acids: CASSYSDGWGQITGELFF. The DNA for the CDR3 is TGTGCCAGCAGTTACTCGGATGGGTGGGGACAGATCACCGGGGAGCTGTTTTTT.

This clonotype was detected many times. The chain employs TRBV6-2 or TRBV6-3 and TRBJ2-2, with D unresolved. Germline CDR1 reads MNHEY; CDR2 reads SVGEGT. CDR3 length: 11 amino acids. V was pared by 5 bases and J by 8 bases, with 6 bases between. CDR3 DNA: TGTGCCAGCAGTGATTATGGGGAGCTGTTTTTT. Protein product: CASSDYGELFF.

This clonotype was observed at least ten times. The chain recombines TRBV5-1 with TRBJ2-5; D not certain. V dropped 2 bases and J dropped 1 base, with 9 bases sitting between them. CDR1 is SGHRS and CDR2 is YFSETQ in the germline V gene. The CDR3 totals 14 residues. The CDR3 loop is CASSFFGPQETQYF. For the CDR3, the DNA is TGCGCCAGCAGCTTTTTTGGACCCCAAGAGACCCAGTACTTC.

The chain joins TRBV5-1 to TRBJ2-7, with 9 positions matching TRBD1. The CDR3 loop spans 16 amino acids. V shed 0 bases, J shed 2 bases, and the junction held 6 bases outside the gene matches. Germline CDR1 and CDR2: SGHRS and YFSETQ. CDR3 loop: CASSLGQGVPTYEQYF. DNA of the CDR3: TGCGCCAGCAGCTTGGGACAGGGGGTTCCTACCTACGAGCAGTACTTC.

The CDR3 region has the DNA TGTGCCAGCAGCCACGGTTCCGGGAACACCGGGGAGCTGTTTTTT. Encoded protein: CASSHGSGNTGELFF. V usage is TRBV7-2 and J usage is TRBJ2-2; D not resolved. The length of the CDR3 is 15 residues. The germline V gene has CDR1 SGHTA and CDR2 FQGNSA. Trimming cost V 5 bases and J 1 base, with 11 bases left between them. The whole variable domain, remainder taken from reference TRBV7-2 and TRBJ2-2, is GAGVSQSPSNKVTEKGKDVELRCDPISGHTALYWYRQSLGQGLEFLIYFQGNSAPDKSGLPSDRFSAERTGGSVSTLTIQRTQQEDSAVYLCASSHGSGNTGELFFGEGSRLTVL.

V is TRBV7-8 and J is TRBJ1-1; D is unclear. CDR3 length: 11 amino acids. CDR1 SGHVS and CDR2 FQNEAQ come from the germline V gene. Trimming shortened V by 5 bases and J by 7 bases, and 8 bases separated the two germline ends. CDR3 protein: CASSRGYEAFF. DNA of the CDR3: TGTGCCAGCAGCCGAGGGTATGAAGCTTTCTTT.

The CDR3 spells CSARDRLAGGHGETQYF. Written as DNA, the CDR3 is TGCAGTGCTAGAGATCGGCTAGCGGGGGGGCACGGGGAGACCCAGTACTTC. The chain joins TRBV20-1 to TRBJ2-5, with 12 bases that match TRBD2. This CDR3 comprises 17 residues. The V gene's germline CDR1 is DFQATT and CDR2 SNEGSKA (reference sequence). V lost 0 bases, J lost 5 bases, and 10 bases stayed unmatched.

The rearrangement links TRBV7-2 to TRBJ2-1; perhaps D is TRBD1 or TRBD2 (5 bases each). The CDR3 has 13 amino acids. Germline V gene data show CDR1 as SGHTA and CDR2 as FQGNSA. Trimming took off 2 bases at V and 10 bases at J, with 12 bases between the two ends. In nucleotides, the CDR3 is TGTGCCAGCAGCTTATCACCGTGGGGGGAGCAGTTCTTC. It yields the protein CASSLSPWGEQFF.

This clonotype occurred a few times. The CDR3 sequence: CASSADRGQQETQYF. The DNA for the CDR3 is TGTGCCAGCAGCGCGGACAGGGGACAACAAGAGACCCAGTACTTC. The rearrangement uses TRBV2 and TRBJ2-5; 9 bases align to TRBD1. The CDR3 sequence is 15 residues long. After removal of 6 bases from V and 2 bases from J, the junction contained 7 bases not matched to a gene. The germline CDR1 and CDR2 sequences are SNHLY and FYNNEI.

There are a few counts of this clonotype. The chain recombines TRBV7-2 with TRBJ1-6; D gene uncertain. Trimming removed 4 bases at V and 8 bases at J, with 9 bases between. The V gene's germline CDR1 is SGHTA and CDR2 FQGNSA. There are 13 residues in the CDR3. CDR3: CASSSGLDSPLHF. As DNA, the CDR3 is TGTGCCAGCAGCTCCGGATTGGATTCACCCCTCCACTTT.